The 5 T cell receptor beta chains in this list originate from one sample, sequenced in a study of cytomegalovirus exposure and HLA in healthy donors. The data were produced by immunoSEQ multiplex PCR, yet TCRdb's version contains in-frame clones alone and is incomplete. This table has about 150,000 clones, around 88% appearing once. Sequencing was done on a sample of PBMCs. Receptor source: a man younger than 35 in good health and CMV-seropositive.

The chain links TRBV6-5 to TRBJ2-7; 10 bases map to TRBD2. The CDR3 covers 14 residues. The germline gives CDR1 MNHEY, CDR2 SVGAGI. J was trimmed by 5 bases and V by 6 bases; bases with no gene match: 7. The CDR3 reads CASRPAGGSDEQYF. CDR3 in DNA: TGTGCCAGCAGACCAGCGGGAGGGTCTGACGAGCAGTACTTC.

The CDR3 sequence: CASSISGTFYEQYF. Here the CDR3 DNA reads TGTGCCAGCAGTATATCGGGAACCTTCTACGAGCAGTACTTC. The rearrangement joins TRBV6-1 to TRBJ2-7, with a tentative D call TRBD2 (5 bases). The CDR3 is 14 amino acids. V lost 5 bases, J lost 3 bases, and 14 bases lay in between. Germline V gene data show CDR1 as MNHNS and CDR2 as SASEGT.

This chain connects TRBV9 to TRBJ2-1, with TRBD2 identical over 8 bases. Germline V gives CDR1 SGDLS, CDR2 YYNGEE. The V and J ends lost 3 bases and 2 bases, in that order; junction bases with no gene match: 7. The CDR3 totals 16 residues. CDR3 protein: CASSALSGLAYNEQFF. DNA of the CDR3: TGTGCCAGCAGCGCGTTGTCGGGACTAGCCTACAATGAGCAGTTCTTC. Combining the CDR3 with reference TRBV9 and TRBJ2-1 gives the whole variable domain DSGVTQTPKHLITATGQRVTLRCSPRSGDLSVYWYQQSLDQGLQFLIQYYNGEERAKGNILERFSAQQFPDLHSELNLSSLELGDSALYFCASSALSGLAYNEQFFGPGTRLTVL.

The V and J genes are TRBV7-2 and TRBJ2-3; D ambiguous. Trimming stripped 8 bases from V and 8 bases from J, with 11 bases between. CDR3 length: 11 residues. CDR1 and CDR2 (germline): SGHTA, FQGNSA. This CDR3 is CASFDLVTQYF. CDR3 sequence (DNA): TGTGCCAGCTTCGACTTGGTTACGCAGTATTTT.

The chain has TRBV6-5 and TRBJ2-2; the D gene is possibly TRBD2 (7 bases). Trimming removed 5 bases from V and 4 bases from J, with 14 bases in between. The CDR3 consists of 15 residues. CDR1 is MNHEY and CDR2 is SVGAGI in the germline V gene. CDR3 region: CASSPRGGRTGELFF. The CDR3, as DNA: TGTGCCAGCAGTCCAAGGGGGGGGCGCACCGGGGAGCTGTTTTTT.